This T cell receptor beta chain comes out of a study of molecular identifiers for immune sequencing clone quantification. TCRdb itself ran the PCR reads through MiXCR, one entry per CDR3 protein. The data contain around 320,000 distinct CDR3 sequences, roughly a quarter of them seen just once; the ten biggest clones take up 0.74%. This clonotype has ten or more counts. The authors sorted naive CD8 T cells as CD8+CD4-CCR7+CD45RA+. CDR1 and CDR2 (germline): SGHDT, YYEEEE. V lost 0 bases and J 6 bases, leaving 13 bases between the germline ends. This CDR3 contains 15 residues. The sample taken for sequencing was naive CD8+ T cells from blood, with Jurkat cell RNA spiked in. Subset indicated: FACS-sorted CD8+CD4-CCR7+CD45RA+ naive T cells. The chain employs TRBV5-6 and TRBJ2-1, with D possibly matching TRBD2 (5 bases). The sequence came from a human donor in good health. Some libraries in this study had Jurkat cell RNA spiked in. CDR3 nucleotide sequence: TGTGCCAGCAGCTTGGTTCGGGATGCGTCCAATGAGCAGTTCTTC. Translating it yields CASSLVRDASNEQFF.